The 13 T cell receptor beta chains below all came from one sample that was sequenced in a study of OX40 agonist ivuxolimab in advanced cancers. The protocol was immunoSEQ multiplex PCR, while the TCRdb copy is restricted to in-frame clones and leaves out a portion. Of under 75,000 clones in the sample, around nine tenths were seen once. The sequencing here drew on CD4+ or CD8+ T cells sorted from blood, taken in a trial of the OX40 agonist ivuxolimab. These receptors were obtained from an adult with an advanced solid tumor such as melanoma, head and neck, liver or kidney cancer.

J is TRBJ1-1 and V is TRBV28, with a weak D call TRBD1 (6 bases). The CDR3 covers 14 residues. Trimming pared 3 bases from V and 2 bases from J, leaving 10 bases between. Germline V gene sequence: CDR1 MDHEN, CDR2 SYDVKM. DNA of the CDR3: TGTGCCAGCAGTTTTGGGGGCCCTAACACTGAAGCTTTCTTT. Translating gives CASSFGGPNTEAFF. Based on the CDR3 plus reference TRBV28 and TRBJ1-1, the full variable domain is DVKVTQSSRYLVKRTGEKVFLECVQDMDHENMFWYRQDPGLGLRLIYFSYDVKMKEKGDIPEGYSVSREKKERFSLILESASTNQTSMYLCASSFGGPNTEAFFGQGTRLTVV.

The chain uses TRBV6-5 and TRBJ1-4, with D unresolved. Germline V gives CDR1 MNHEY, CDR2 SVGAGI. The CDR3 runs 12 residues. V shed 5 bases and J shed 12 bases, with 13 bases lying between them. For the CDR3, the DNA is TGTGCCAGCAGTAAAACGGCCGGGGAACTGTTTTTT. Amino acids: CASSKTAGELFF.

The chain employs TRBV12-5 and TRBJ2-7; D is perhaps TRBD1 (6 bases). V was clipped by 1 base and J by 5 bases, with 21 bases between them. Germline V gene lookup returns CDR1 LGHNT and CDR2 FRNRAP. The CDR3 has 17 amino acids. The CDR3 DNA reads as TGTGCTAGTGGTTTGGACCTTTATGAGGGGGTTGAAAACGAGCAGTACTTC. Encoded protein: CASGLDLYEGVENEQYF.

The chain combines TRBV29-1 with TRBJ2-2; 7 bases fit TRBD1. Germline loops: CDR1 SQVTM, CDR2 ANQGSEA. V shed 5 bases and J 1 base; nucleotides not matched to a gene: 7. The CDR3 has 15 residues. The CDR3 loop reads CSVSSGQLNTGELFF. The CDR3 nucleotides are TGCAGCGTTTCTTCGGGACAGCTGAACACCGGGGAGCTGTTTTTT.

The genes are TRBV7-9 and TRBJ1-5; D remains unclear. CDR3 length: 12 residues. Between the trimmed V and J ends, which lost 3 bases and 9 bases, there was a span of 9 bases. Germline CDR1 reads SEHNR; CDR2 reads FQNEAQ (reference sequence). CDR3 in DNA: TGTGCCAGCAGCTTTACAGAGGGGCCCCAGCATTTT. Residues: CASSFTEGPQHF. The full variable domain, in which reference TRBV7-9 and TRBJ1-5 provide the parts outside the CDR3, is DTGVSQNPRHKITKRGQNVTFRCDPISEHNRLYWYRQTLGQGPEFLTYFQNEAQLEKSRLLSDRFSAERPKGSFSTLEIQRTEQGDSAMYLCASSFTEGPQHFGDGTRLSIL.

On this clone: The junction does not match germline at one end; this may be a read error. The V and J genes are TRBV2 and TRBJ1-2, with D perhaps TRBD1 (6 bases). CDR1 and CDR2 from the germline V gene are SNHLY and FYNNEI. The CDR3 is 13 amino acids. The CDR3 loop is CASREGGAVGYTF. CDR3 coding DNA: TGTGCCAGCAGGGAAGGGGGGGCTGTTGGCTACACCTTC.

The V call is TRBV5-5, the J call TRBJ2-3, with TRBD2 matching 9 bases. The ends lost 2 bases at V and 0 bases at J; junction bases unmatched: 7. Germline CDR1 reads SGHKS; CDR2 reads YYEKEE (reference sequence). The CDR3 consists of 17 residues. CDR3 in amino acids: CASSLASGGTSTDTQYF. CDR3 coding DNA: TGTGCCAGCAGCTTAGCCAGCGGGGGGACTAGCACAGATACGCAGTATTTT.

The chain carries TRBV7-2 and TRBJ1-2; D gene uncertain. The CDR3 has 12 residues. Trimming pared 2 bases from V and 7 bases from J, leaving 8 bases between. Germline CDR1 is SGHTA and CDR2 is FQGNSA. The DNA of the CDR3 is TGTGCCAGCAGCTTACTAGGAAGTGGCTACACCTTC. Amino acids: CASSLLGSGYTF.

V gene TRBV11-3 combines with J gene TRBJ1-1, with TRBD1 as a possible D gene (5 bases). Looked up from germline, CDR1 is SGHNT and CDR2 is YENEEA. With 3 bases removed from V and 5 bases from J, the gap between germline ends came to 13 bases. The CDR3 contains 14 residues. The CDR3 nucleotides read TGTGCCAGCAGCTTGGGGTCCGGGGCTACTGAAGCTTTCTTT. It specifies CASSLGSGATEAFF.

V is TRBV5-5 and J is TRBJ1-2, with D unresolved. Trimming left V 4 bases short and J 8 bases short, with 15 bases between. The germline CDR1 and CDR2 sequences are SGHKS and YYEKEE (reference sequence). CDR3 length: 13 amino acids. This chain's CDR3 is CASSQPNTVGYTF. The CDR3 DNA is TGTGCCAGCAGCCAACCCAATACGGTCGGCTACACCTTC. The whole variable domain, remainder taken from reference TRBV5-5 and TRBJ1-2, is DAGVTQSPTHLIKTRGQQVTLRCSPISGHKSVSWYQQVLGQGPQFIFQYYEKEERGRGNFPDRFSARQFPNYSSELNVNALLLGDSALYLCASSQPNTVGYTFGSGTRLTVV.

CDR3 sequence reads: CASSFWTSGPSYEQYF. CDR3 bases: TGCGCCAGCAGCTTCTGGACTAGCGGGCCCTCCTACGAGCAGTACTTC. V is TRBV5-1 and J is TRBJ2-7; 11 bases map to TRBD2. The CDR3 length is 16 residues. V was clipped by 2 bases and J by 0 bases; unmatched bases: 4. Per germline, CDR1 SGHRS and CDR2 YFSETQ.

The chain joins TRBV7-3 to TRBJ2-1; D perhaps matches TRBD2 (6 bases). CDR3 length equals 12 residues. Germline V gene sequence: CDR1 SGHTA, CDR2 FQGTGA. V lost 4 bases and J lost 7, with 8 bases in between. CDR3 residues: CASSSSGNEQFF. The DNA for the CDR3 is TGTGCCAGCAGCTCGAGCGGGAATGAGCAGTTCTTC.

This chain uses TRBV6-5 with TRBJ2-7; 8 bases are a match to TRBD1. Germline V gives CDR1 MNHEY, CDR2 SVGAGI. Unmatched junction bases numbered 4, after V lost 5 bases and J lost 4 bases. This CDR3 spans 13 amino acids. CDR3 sequence (DNA): TGTGCCAGCAGTATACGACAGGGGTACGAGCAGTACTTC. Protein: CASSIRQGYEQYF.